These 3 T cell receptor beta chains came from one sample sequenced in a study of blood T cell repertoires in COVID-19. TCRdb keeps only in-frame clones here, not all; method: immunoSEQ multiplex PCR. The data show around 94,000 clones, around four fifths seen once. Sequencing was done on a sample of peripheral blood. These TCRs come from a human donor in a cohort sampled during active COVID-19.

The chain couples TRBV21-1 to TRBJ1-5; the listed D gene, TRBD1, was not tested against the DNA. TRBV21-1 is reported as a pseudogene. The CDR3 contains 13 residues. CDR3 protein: CAKTGGGNQPQHF. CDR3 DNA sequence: TGTGCCAAGACAGGGGGTGGAAATCAGCCCCAGCATTTT.

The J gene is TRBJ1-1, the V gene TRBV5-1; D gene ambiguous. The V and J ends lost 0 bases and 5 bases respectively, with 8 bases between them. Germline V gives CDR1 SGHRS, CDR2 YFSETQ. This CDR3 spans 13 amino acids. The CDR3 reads CASSLAPETEAFF. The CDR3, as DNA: TGCGCCAGCAGCTTGGCCCCGGAGACTGAAGCTTTCTTT.

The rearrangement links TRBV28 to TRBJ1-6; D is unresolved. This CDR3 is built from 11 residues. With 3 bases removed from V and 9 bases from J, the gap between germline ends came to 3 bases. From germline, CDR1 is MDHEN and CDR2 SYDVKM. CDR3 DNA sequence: TGTGCCAGCAGTTTCGGTTCACCCCTCCACTTT. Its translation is CASSFGSPLHF. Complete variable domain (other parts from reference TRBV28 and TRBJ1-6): DVKVTQSSRYLVKRTGEKVFLECVQDMDHENMFWYRQDPGLGLRLIYFSYDVKMKEKGDIPEGYSVSREKKERFSLILESASTNQTSMYLCASSFGSPLHFGNGTRLTVT.